One and the same sample provided the 10 T cell receptor beta chains below, sequenced in a study of T cell responses to AZD1222 COVID-19 vaccine. This table comes from immunoSEQ multiplex PCR, and its TCRdb copy is limited to in-frame clones, with some not included. The sample records 90,000 to 150,000 clones, 80% to 95% being singletons. The input for sequencing was peripheral blood, taken 28 days after the second dose of the MenACWY control vaccine. Receptors originate from an adult who received the MenACWY meningococcal vaccine as a control.

On this clone itself: The junction departs from germline at one end; a sequencing error may be responsible. The chain employs TRBV28 and TRBJ1-5; 10 bases agree with TRBD1. Germline CDR1 and CDR2: MDHEN and SYDVKM. This CDR3 region has 22 residues. The CDR3 protein is CASSFSRFRDRGSTYSNQPQHF. Here the CDR3 DNA reads TGTGCCAGTAGTTTTAGTAGGTTTAGGGACAGGGGTTCCACCTATAGCAATCAGCCCCAGCATTTT.

This clone was detected once. The chain is built from TRBV27 and TRBJ1-2; D is undetermined. CDR1 is MNHEY and CDR2 is SMNVEV in the germline V gene (reference sequence). Trimming cost V 2 bases and J 1 base, with 5 bases left between them. The CDR3 consists of 13 residues. Here the CDR3 DNA reads TGTGCCAGCAGTTTAGGGATTAACTATGGCTACACCTTC. It codes for CASSLGINYGYTF.

The gene calls are TRBV11-2 and TRBJ2-1; 12 bases align to TRBD2. The J segment lost 6 bases and the V segment lost 6 bases, leaving 6 bases of the junction unmatched. Germline V CDR1 and CDR2: SGHAT, FQNNGV. The CDR3 totals 15 residues. CDR3 residues: CASRYGLAGSNEQFF. The CDR3, as DNA: TGTGCCAGCAGATATGGACTAGCGGGATCCAATGAGCAGTTCTTC. The full variable domain, in which reference TRBV11-2 and TRBJ2-1 provide the parts outside the CDR3, is EAGVAQSPRYKIIEKRQSVAFWCNPISGHATLYWYQQILGQGPKLLIQFQNNGVVDDSQLPKDRFSAERLKGVDSTLKIQPAKLEDSAVYLCASRYGLAGSNEQFFGPGTRLTVL.

This clone was found once. This chain connects TRBV2 to TRBJ1-2; D unresolved. Trimming removed 1 base at V and 0 bases at J, with 3 bases between. The CDR3 consists of 13 residues. Germline values: CDR1 SNHLY, CDR2 FYNNEI. CDR3 residues: CASSEESNYGYTF. The CDR3 DNA follows: TGTGCCAGCAGTGAAGAATCTAACTATGGCTACACCTTC.

This clone showed up just a few times. The chain couples TRBV11-2 to TRBJ2-1; a possible D gene is TRBD1 (6 bases). Germline V gene lookup returns CDR1 SGHAT and CDR2 FQNNGV. The CDR3 runs 12 residues. Trimming removed 4 bases at V and 8 bases at J, with 9 bases between. The CDR3 DNA is TGTGCCAGCAGCTCTACAGGGCATGAGCAGTTCTTC. This sequence encodes CASSSTGHEQFF.

This clone was detected only once. The V and J genes are TRBV11-2 and TRBJ2-7; D is perhaps TRBD1 or TRBD2 (5 bases each). V was pared by 3 bases and J by 3 bases, with 9 bases between. This CDR3 spans 13 amino acids. Germline CDR1 reads SGHAT; CDR2 reads FQNNGV. CDR3 DNA: TGTGCCAGCAGCTTCGGGGACCGCTACGAGCAGTACTTC. The encoded protein is CASSFGDRYEQYF.

The chain recombines TRBV9 with TRBJ2-1, with a tentative D call TRBD2 (5 bases). Trimming pared 4 bases from V and 3 bases from J, leaving 11 bases between. Germline V gene sequence: CDR1 SGDLS, CDR2 YYNGEE. The CDR3 length is 14 residues. For the CDR3, the DNA is TGTGCCAGCAGCTTCTGGACTGGCTACAATGAGCAGTTCTTC. This codes for CASSFWTGYNEQFF.

This chain links TRBV7-6 with TRBJ2-5; a possible D gene is TRBD2 (6 bases). Germline V gene data show CDR1 as SGHVS and CDR2 as FNYEAQ. The CDR3 runs to 12 residues. V was clipped by 0 bases and J by 8 bases, with 7 bases between them. The CDR3 here is CASSLAGGTQYF. In nucleotides, the CDR3 is TGTGCCAGCAGCTTAGCGGGGGGTACCCAGTACTTC.

The gene calls are TRBV2 and TRBJ1-6; tentative D call: TRBD1 (5 bases). CDR1 and CDR2 (germline): SNHLY, FYNNEI. The ends were cut back, 3 bases at V and 5 bases at J, with 17 bases in the middle. This CDR3 comprises 17 residues. CDR3 in DNA: TGTGCCAGCAGTGATATCGGACACACTGGTGATAATTCACCCCTCCACTTT. Encoded protein: CASSDIGHTGDNSPLHF.

The rearrangement joins TRBV28 to TRBJ1-5; 7 bases agree with TRBD1. The length of the CDR3 is 18 residues. V shed 0 bases, J shed 0 bases, and the junction held 8 bases outside the gene matches. In germline, CDR1 is MDHEN, CDR2 SYDVKM. CDR3 protein: CASSLWGGTASSNQPQHF. CDR3 nucleotide sequence: TGTGCCAGCAGTTTATGGGGTGGGACAGCCAGTAGCAATCAGCCCCAGCATTTT.